This T cell receptor beta chain comes out of a study of memory CD4+ T cells and cytomegalovirus serostatus (dated by TCRdb to the late 2010s). For the wider study: The 35 or so healthy Belgian adults in the cohort included 9 who were CMV seropositive and roughly 25 who were CMV seronegative. CD4+ memory TCRbeta repertoires of a Belgian cohort with known cytomegalovirus serostatus were sequenced in order to replicate a published TCR-based CMV serostatus classifier. General conclusions and limits of the study: The original-framework classifier achieved a median bootstrapped AUC of about 0.94 with a 95% CI of 0.76-1.00 on the Belgian cohort. Results were interpreted as suggesting that the CMV-associated TCR signature is largely present in the CD4+ memory repertoire. For predicting CMV serostatus, the median bootstrapped AUC was approximately 0.95 using the original framework and 0.9 to 0.92 using a US-trained random forest. Of 164 previously reported CMV-associated TCRbeta sequences, about 68 appeared in the CD4+ memory repertoires, each in one to five individuals. Only CD4+CD45RO+ memory cells were sequenced, unlike the original study, which covered naive and memory CD4+ and CD8+ populations.

The Quick-DNA Microprep Kit was used to extract genomic DNA from the sorted cells. TCRbeta DNA was amplified with the immunoSEQ hsTCRbeta kit following the manufacturer's protocol. An Illumina MiSeq instrument was used to sequence the TCRbeta libraries. As for the original processing: Removing out-of-frame sequences left under 2.5 million distinct TCRbeta sequences, an average of about 70,000 per individual. Each individual was scored according to the count of 164 previously reported CMV-associated TCRbeta sequences and the total productive distinct TCRbeta count. A beta-binomial model was reimplemented in Python, and scikit-learn random forests with default parameters were trained on data from the US cohort. Classifier performance on the Belgian cohort was summarized as median AUC with percentile confidence intervals calculated over 10,000 bootstrap iterations. TCRdb took this table from immuneACCESS and kept in-frame rearrangements with V and J called. Such tables lack part of the clones; where checked against another copy, unresolved V genes explain under half of the gap, and the rest is unexplained. That table furnishes V, J and clone size, whereas the DNA furnished D and trimming. The sample data list tens of thousands of clones, and about three quarters of these were observed just once. 4% to 5% of the sample rests with the top ten.

A FACSAria II was used to sort memory CD4+ T cells, defined as single viable CD3+CD4+CD8-CD45RO+ cells. CMV serostatus was determined using a Roche Elecsys assay that detects serum IgG against CMV pp150, pp28, p38 and p52. Following thawing, total CD4+ T cells were enriched through positive selection using CD4 magnetic microbeads. The samples came from a separate study whose specific focus was interrogating the CD4+ T cell memory repertoire. Peripheral blood mononuclear cells were isolated and cryopreserved according to standard operating procedures, and serum was kept at -80 degrees C. The staining used CD3-PerCP (BW264/56), CD4-APC (RPA-T4), CD45RO-PE (UCHT1) and CD8-Pacific Orange (3B5) antibodies, and Sytox blue was used to exclude non-viable cells. This clone was recorded once. Its antigen remains unidentified. No base quality values were provided; no much bigger clone lies one nucleotide off.

The clonotype originates from an adult in good health and CMV-seropositive. Sequenced input: memory CD4+ T cells from blood.

The nucleotides are TGTGCCAGCAGCTTAGTGGGAGGATCCCGTACAGATACGCAGTATTTT. Translated, it reads CASSLVGGSRTDTQYF. The V and J segments used are TRBV7-6 and TRBJ2-3; TRBD2 is a possible D gene, resting on 6 matching bases. The germline V gene encodes CDR1 SGHVS and CDR2 FNYEAQ. Spanning cysteine to phenylalanine, the CDR3 consists of 16 amino acids. Only the CDR3 part of the read is kept: 48 bases, read in frame from the first base. The junction shows trimming of 1 base on V and 3 bases on J, plus 14 bases between the germline ends.